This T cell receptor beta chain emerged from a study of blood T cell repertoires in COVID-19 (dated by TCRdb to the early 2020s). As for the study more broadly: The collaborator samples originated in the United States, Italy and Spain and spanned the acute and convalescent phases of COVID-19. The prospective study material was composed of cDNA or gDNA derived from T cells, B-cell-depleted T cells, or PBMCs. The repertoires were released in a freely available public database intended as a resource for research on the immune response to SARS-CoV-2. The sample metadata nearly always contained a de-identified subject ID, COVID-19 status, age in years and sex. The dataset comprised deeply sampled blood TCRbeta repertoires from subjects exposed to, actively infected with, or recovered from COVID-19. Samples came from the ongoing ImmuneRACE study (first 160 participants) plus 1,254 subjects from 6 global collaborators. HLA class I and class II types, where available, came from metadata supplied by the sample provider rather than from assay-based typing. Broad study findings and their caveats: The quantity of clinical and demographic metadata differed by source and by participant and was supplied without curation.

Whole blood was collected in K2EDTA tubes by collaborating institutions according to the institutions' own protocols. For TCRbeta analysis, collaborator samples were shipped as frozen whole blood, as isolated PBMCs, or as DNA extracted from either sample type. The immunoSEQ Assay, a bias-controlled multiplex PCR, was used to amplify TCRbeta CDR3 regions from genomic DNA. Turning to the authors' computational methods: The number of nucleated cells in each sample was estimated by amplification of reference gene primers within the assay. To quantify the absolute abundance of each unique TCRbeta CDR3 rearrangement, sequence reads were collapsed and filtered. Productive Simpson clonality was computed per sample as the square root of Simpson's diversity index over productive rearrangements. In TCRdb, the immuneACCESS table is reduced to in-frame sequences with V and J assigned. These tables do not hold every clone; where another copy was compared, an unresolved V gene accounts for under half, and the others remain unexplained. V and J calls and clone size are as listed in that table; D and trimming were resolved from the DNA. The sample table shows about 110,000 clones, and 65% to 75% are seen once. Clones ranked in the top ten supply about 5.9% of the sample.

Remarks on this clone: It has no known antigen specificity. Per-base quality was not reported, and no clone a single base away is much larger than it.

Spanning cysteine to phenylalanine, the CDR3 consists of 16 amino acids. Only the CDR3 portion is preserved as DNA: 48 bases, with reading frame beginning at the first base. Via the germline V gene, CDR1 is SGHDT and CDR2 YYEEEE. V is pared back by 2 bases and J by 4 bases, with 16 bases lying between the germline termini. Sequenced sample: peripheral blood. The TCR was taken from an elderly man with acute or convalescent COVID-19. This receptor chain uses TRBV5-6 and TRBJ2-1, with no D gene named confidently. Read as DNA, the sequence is TGTGCCAGCAGCTTCTTTTCCCGCGGAGAGTACAATGAGCAGTTCTTC. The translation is CASSFFSRGEYNEQFF.